This TCR beta chain was observed in a study of early T cells in non-severe SARS-CoV-2 infection. Individual cDNA molecules carried attached unique molecular identifiers. TCRdb analysed the 5' RACE reads with MiXCR anew, one entry per CDR3 protein. The repertoire holds tens of thousands of distinct CDR3 sequences, with 8.9% as singletons. In this sample, this clonotype turned up a few times. This TCR derives from an adult who was a healthcare worker with PCR-confirmed SARS-CoV-2 infection or an uninfected control (not recorded which). The sample consisted of whole blood.

The DNA of the CDR3 is TGTGCCAGCAGCCGAGGAGACAGGGGCCCCGGAAACACCATATATTTT. Its protein product is CASSRGDRGPGNTIYF. This chain uses TRBV4-2 with TRBJ1-3; 8 bases map to TRBD1. Germline V gene sequence: CDR1 LGHNA, CDR2 YNFKEQ. The CDR3 consists of 16 residues. V was pared by 4 bases and J by 4 bases, with 9 bases of the junction left unmatched.